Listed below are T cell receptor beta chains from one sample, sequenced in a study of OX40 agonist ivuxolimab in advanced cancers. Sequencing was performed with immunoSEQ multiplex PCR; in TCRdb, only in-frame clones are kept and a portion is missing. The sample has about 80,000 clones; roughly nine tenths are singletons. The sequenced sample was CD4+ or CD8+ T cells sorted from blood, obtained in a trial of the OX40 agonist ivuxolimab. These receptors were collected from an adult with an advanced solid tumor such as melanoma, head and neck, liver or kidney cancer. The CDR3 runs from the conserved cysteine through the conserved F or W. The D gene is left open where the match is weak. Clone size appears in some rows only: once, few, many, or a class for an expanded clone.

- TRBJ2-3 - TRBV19 CASSPRTNTQYF TGTGCCAGTAGTCCTCGAACTAATACGCAGTATTTT
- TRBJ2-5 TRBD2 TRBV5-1 CASSKQEAGGRETQYF TGCGCCAGCAGCAAACAGGAAGCGGGGGGTCGAGAGACCCAGTACTTC
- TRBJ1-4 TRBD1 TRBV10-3 CAISERGQTNEKLFF TGTGCCATCAGTGAGAGGGGACAGACTAATGAAAAACTGTTTTTT
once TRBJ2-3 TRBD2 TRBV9 CASSVDGSGSTDTQYF TGTGCCAGCAGCGTAGATGGTAGCGGGAGCACAGATACGCAGTATTTT
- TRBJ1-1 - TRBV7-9 CASSLSGGGITEAFF TGTGCCAGCAGCTTGTCCGGAGGGGGGATCACTGAAGCTTTCTTT
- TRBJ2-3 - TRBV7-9 CASSFRTLPSADTQYF TGTGCCAGCAGCTTCCGGACATTGCCTAGCGCAGATACGCAGTATTTT
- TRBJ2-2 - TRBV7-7 CASSPRTANTGELFF TGTGCCAGCAGCCCCCGGACAGCGAACACCGGGGAGCTGTTTTTT
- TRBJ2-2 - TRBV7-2 CASSLLAGKNTGELFF TGTGCCAGCAGCTTACTGGCAGGGAAGAACACCGGGGAGCTGTTTTTT
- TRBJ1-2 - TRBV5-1 CASSPLQFHGYTF TGCGCCAGCAGCCCGCTCCAGTTCCATGGCTACACCTTC
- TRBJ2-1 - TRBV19 CASSTPNRDEQFF TGTGCCAGTAGTACACCAAACAGGGATGAGCAGTTCTTC
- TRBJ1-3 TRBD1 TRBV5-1 CASSLGGQGRGSGNTIYF TGCGCCAGCAGCTTGGGCGGACAGGGTAGGGGCTCTGGAAACACCATATATTTT
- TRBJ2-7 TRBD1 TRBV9 CASSLGQGPLSEQYF TGTGCCAGCAGCCTCGGACAGGGGCCCTTGAGCGAGCAGTACTTC
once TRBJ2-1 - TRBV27 CASSVLNSNEQFF TGTGCCAGCAGTGTCCTAAATTCCAATGAGCAGTTCTTC
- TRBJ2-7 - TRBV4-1 CASSQVDLEGEYEQYF TGCGCCAGCAGCCAAGTCGACCTGGAGGGGGAATACGAGCAGTACTTC
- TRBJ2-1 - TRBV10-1 CASTRDIDNEQFF TGCGCCAGCACACGGGACATAGACAATGAGCAGTTCTTC
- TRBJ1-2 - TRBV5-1 CASSLGGVGYTF TGCGCCAGCAGCTTGGGGGGCGTTGGCTACACCTTC
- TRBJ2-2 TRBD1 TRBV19 CASSPGQGDTGELFF TGTGCCAGTAGCCCGGGACAGGGGGACACCGGGGAGCTGTTTTTT
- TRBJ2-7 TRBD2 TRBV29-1 CSARTSGSGEQYF TGCAGCGCGCGGACTAGCGGGAGTGGCGAGCAGTACTTC
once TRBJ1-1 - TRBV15 CATSRVPRENTEAFF TGTGCCACCAGCAGAGTACCCAGGGAGAACACTGAAGCTTTCTTT
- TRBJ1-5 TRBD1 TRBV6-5 CASRQGVNQPQHF TGTGCCAGCAGACAGGGGGTGAATCAGCCCCAGCATTTT
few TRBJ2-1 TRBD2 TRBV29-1 CSVGGLGRGRPLAGEQFF TGCAGCGTTGGTGGGCTAGGTCGCGGGAGGCCGCTTGCGGGGGAGCAGTTCTTC
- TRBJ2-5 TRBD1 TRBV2 CASSEGGQGEETQYF TGTGCCAGCAGTGAAGGGGGACAGGGGGAAGAGACCCAGTACTTC
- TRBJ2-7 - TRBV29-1 CSVFGRGVYEQYF TGCAGCGTTTTCGGGCGTGGAGTTTACGAGCAGTACTTC
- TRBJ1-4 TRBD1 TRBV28 CASSLRTGAEKLFF TGTGCCAGCAGTTTAAGGACAGGGGCCGAAAAACTGTTTTTT
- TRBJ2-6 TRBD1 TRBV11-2 CASSRQGAFPSGANVLTF TGTGCCAGCAGCCGACAGGGGGCCTTCCCCTCTGGGGCCAACGTCCTGACTTTC
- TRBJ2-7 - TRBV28 CASSFDSKIATYEQYF TGTGCCAGCAGTTTTGACAGCAAAATCGCCACCTACGAGCAGTACTTC
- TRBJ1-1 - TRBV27 CASSIQGPNTEAFF TGTGCCAGCAGTATACAGGGTCCTAACACTGAAGCTTTCTTT